This entry describes one T cell receptor (beta chain). The antigen remains unidentified. This entry comes from a study of OX40 agonist ivuxolimab in advanced cancers. At the level of the study: Patients received ivuxolimab, an agonistic anti-OX40 (CD134) antibody. Three patients, one with hepatocellular carcinoma and two with cutaneous melanoma, achieved partial responses.

Germline-derived CDR1 and CDR2 are SGHTS and YDEGEE. Deletions cut 4 bases from V and 7 bases from J, with 11 bases between. The CDR3 spans 12 residues. The data were produced by immunoSEQ multiplex PCR, yet TCRdb's version contains in-frame clones alone and is incomplete. In the table there are around 94,000 clones, around 91% of which are singletons. General study points: Several nonresponders also turned out to have low normalized T-cell clonal expansion.

This specimen was CD4+ or CD8+ T cells sorted from blood, taken in a trial of the OX40 agonist ivuxolimab. The TCR was taken from an adult with an advanced solid tumor such as melanoma, head and neck, liver or kidney cancer. V gene TRBV5-8 combines with J gene TRBJ1-1, with D unresolved. CDR3 DNA: TGTGCCAGCAGCCTTTGGACGGATGAAGCTTTCTTT. Its protein is CASSLWTDEAFF.